The T cell receptor (beta chain) described here comes from a study of blood T cell repertoires in COVID-19. Study at large: Spain, Italy and the United States supplied samples that represented acute and convalescent COVID-19. T cells, B-cell-depleted T cells, or PBMCs provided the cDNA or gDNA that served as material.

In the source study's methods: Estimation of nucleated cell counts relied on the amplification of reference gene primers. Clones were read by immunoSEQ multiplex PCR, and TCRdb kept only the in-frame ones, dropping some. From that table come the V and J calls and clone size; the DNA was used to work out D and trimming. The sample lists about 68,000 clones, about 86% occurring once. The sequenced sample was peripheral blood. This receptor was taken from a man in his forties or fifties with acute or convalescent COVID-19.

CDR3 residues: CASSLASTGRSTGELFF. CDR3 coding DNA: TGTGCCAGCAGCTTGGCCTCGACAGGGAGGAGTACCGGGGAGCTGTTTTTT. V usage is TRBV5-4 and J usage is TRBJ2-2, with D perhaps matching TRBD1 (7 bases). V lost 0 bases and J 5 bases, leaving 17 bases between the germline ends. The CDR3 sequence is 17 residues long. Germline V lookup: CDR1 SGHNT, CDR2 YYREEE (reference sequence).